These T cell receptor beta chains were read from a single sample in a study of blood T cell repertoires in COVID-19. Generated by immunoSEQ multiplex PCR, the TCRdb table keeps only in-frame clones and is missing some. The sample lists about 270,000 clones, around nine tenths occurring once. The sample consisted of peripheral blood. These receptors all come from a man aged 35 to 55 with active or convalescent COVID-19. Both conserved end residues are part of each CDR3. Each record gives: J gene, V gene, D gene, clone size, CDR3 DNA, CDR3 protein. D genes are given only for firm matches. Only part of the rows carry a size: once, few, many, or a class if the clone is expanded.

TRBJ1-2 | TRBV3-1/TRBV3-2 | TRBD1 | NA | TGTGCCAGCAGCCAAGGGCAGGGGGTGGTCCATGGCTACACCTTC | CASSQGQGVVHGYTF
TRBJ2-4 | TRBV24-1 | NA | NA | TGTGCCACCAGTGAAGGAGTAGGAAACATTCAGTACTTC | CATSEGVGNIQYF
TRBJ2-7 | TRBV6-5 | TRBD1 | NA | TGTGCCAGCAGTTACTCGAACCAGGGGGCTTACGAGCAGTACTTC | CASSYSNQGAYEQYF
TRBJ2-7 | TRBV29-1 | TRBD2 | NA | TGCAGCGCCACCGGTCTGGCGGGGGGAGCCTACGAGCAGTACTTC | CSATGLAGGAYEQYF
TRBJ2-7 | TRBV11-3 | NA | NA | TGTGCCAGCAGCTTAGATGGGGGCCTTACATTCGGGCAGTACTTC | CASSLDGGLTFGQYF
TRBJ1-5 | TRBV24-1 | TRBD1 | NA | TGTGCCACCAGTGATTCCGGGACAGATAGCAATCAGCCCCAGCATTTT | CATSDSGTDSNQPQHF
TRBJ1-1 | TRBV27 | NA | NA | TGTGCCAGCAGTTTAAGAGGGGGACGCACTGAAGCTTTCTTT | CASSLRGGRTEAFF
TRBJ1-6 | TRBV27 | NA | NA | TGTGCCAGCAGTTTTCTGGCCGGGAATTCACCCCTCCACTTT | CASSFLAGNSPLHF
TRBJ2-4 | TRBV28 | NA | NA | TGTGCCAGCAGTCCACTCGCCCGAGCCAAAAACATTCAGTACTTC | CASSPLARAKNIQYF
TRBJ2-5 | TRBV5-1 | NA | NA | TGCGCCAGCAGCCCCTCCACTGCATCAGAGACCCAGTACTTC | CASSPSTASETQYF
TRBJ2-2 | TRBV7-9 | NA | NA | TGTGCCAGCAGCTTAGGCGGATCCATCGGGGAGCTGTTTTTT | CASSLGGSIGELFF
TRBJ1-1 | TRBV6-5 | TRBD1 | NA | TGTGCCAGCAGCCGGACAGGGATGAACACTGAAGCTTTCTTT | CASSRTGMNTEAFF
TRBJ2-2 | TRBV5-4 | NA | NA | TGTGTCACCACTAGTCTCGCCGGGGAGCTGTTTTTT | CVTTSLAGELFF
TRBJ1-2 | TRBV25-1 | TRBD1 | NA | TGTGCCAGCACCCTTTCGGACAGGGGGCGAGGCTACACCTTC | CASTLSDRGRGYTF
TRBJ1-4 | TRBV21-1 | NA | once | TGTGCCAGCACCGCGCCCGGCACACGGAGAACCACAACTAATGAAAAACTGTTTTTT | CASTAPGTRRTTTNEKLFF
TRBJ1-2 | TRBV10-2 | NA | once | TGCGCCAGCAGTGAACCAGGACCGGGAAGGTATGGCTACACCTTC | CASSEPGPGRYGYTF
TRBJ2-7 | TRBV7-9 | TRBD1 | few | TGTGCCAGCAGCCCTGGGACAGCCGAAGACGAGCAGTACTTC | CASSPGTAEDEQYF
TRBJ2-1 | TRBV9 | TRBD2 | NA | TGTGCCAGCACCGAGACTAGCAACTACAATGAGCAGTTCTTC | CASTETSNYNEQFF
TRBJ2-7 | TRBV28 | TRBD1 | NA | TGTGCCAGCACCCTCCAAGGGACAGGGTCGGTCGAGCAGTACTTC | CASTLQGTGSVEQYF
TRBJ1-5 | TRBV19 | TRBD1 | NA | TGTGCCAGTAGTATAGCCGGAGGGGGCTATAATCAGCCCCAGCATTTT | CASSIAGGGYNQPQHF
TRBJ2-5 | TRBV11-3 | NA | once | TGTGCCAGCAGCTTGTCGGGAGAGACCCAGTACTTC | CASSLSGETQYF
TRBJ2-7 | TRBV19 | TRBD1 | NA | TGTGCCAGCAAATATATAGGGACAGAGTCCTACGAGCAGTACTTC | CASKYIGTESYEQYF
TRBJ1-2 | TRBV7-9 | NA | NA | TGTGCCAGCAGCTTAGAAGGGGAGGTGGATAACTATGGCTACACCTTC | CASSLEGEVDNYGYTF
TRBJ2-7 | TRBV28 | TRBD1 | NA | TGTGCCAGCAGTTCCCCAAGACAGGGGCTTTTCTACGAGCAGTACTTC | CASSSPRQGLFYEQYF
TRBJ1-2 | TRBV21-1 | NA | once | TGTGCCAGCAGCAAACTGGGCGGGAGAGCTAACTATGGCTACACCTTC | CASSKLGGRANYGYTF
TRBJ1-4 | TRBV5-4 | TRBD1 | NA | TGTGCCAGCAGCTTGGGAGGGCAGGGGGGTGAAAAACTGTTTTTT | CASSLGGQGGEKLFF
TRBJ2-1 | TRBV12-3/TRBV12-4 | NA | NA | TGTGCCAGCAGTTTAGGGCTTGAGCAGTTCTTC | CASSLGLEQFF
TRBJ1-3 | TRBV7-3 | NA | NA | TGTGCCAGCAGCTTATCGGCGCGAGGGCCTGGAAACACCATATATTTT | CASSLSARGPGNTIYF
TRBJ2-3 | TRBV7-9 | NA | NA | TGTGCCAGCCCCGGCAGACTCGGGAACACAGATACGCAGTATTTT | CASPGRLGNTDTQYF
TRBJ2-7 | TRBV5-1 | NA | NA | TGCGCCAGCAGTAACGGAGGGTACGAGCAGTACTTC | CASSNGGYEQYF
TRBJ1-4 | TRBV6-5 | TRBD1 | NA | TGTGCCAGCAGGACCGGGACAGGGGCAGAAAAACTGTTTTTT | CASRTGTGAEKLFF
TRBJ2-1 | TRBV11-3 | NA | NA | TGTGCCAGCAGCTTATACAAAGACAATGAGCAGTTCTTC | CASSLYKDNEQFF
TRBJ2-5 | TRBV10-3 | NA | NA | TGTGCCATCAGTGAGTCGAAAACGAGCACGCACCTGAGAGAGGGGACCCAGTACTTC | CAISESKTSTHLREGTQYF
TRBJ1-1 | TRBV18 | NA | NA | TGTGCCAGCCCAGAAGCTTTCTTT | CASPEAFF
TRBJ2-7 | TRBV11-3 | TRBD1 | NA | TGTGCCAGCAGCTTAGGGGAGGGGACAGGGATCTACGAGCAGTACTTC | CASSLGEGTGIYEQYF
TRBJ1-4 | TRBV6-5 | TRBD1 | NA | TGTGCCAGCAGAGGCACAGGGGGTGAGCTGTTTTTT | CASRGTGGELFF
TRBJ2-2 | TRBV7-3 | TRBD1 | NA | TGTGCCAGCAGCTCGGGACAGGCGACCGGGGAGCTGTTTTTT | CASSSGQATGELFF
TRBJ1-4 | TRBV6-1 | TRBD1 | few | TGTGCCAGCAGTGACGGGGGACAGGGGTTAGGAAAACTGTTTTTT | CASSDGGQGLGKLFF
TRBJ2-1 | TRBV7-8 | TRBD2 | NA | TGTGCCAGCAGCGTGACCTATCGGGAGGGCACAGAGCAGTTCTTC | CASSVTYREGTEQFF
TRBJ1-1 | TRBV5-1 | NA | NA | TGCGCCAGCAGCTTGGGAGTGGGGGCGGTAAACACTGAAGCTTTCTTT | CASSLGVGAVNTEAFF
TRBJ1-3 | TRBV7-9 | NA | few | TGTGCCAGCAGCGGAGACAGGCAGGCTTCTGGAAACACCATATATTTT | CASSGDRQASGNTIYF
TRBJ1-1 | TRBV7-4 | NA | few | TGTGCCAGCAGCTTATGTAGAGGAGGGATGAACACTGAAGCTTTCTTT | CASSLCRGGMNTEAFF